This T cell receptor (beta chain) was sequenced in a study of circulating CD8 cells and anti-PD-1 response in melanoma. In the study overall: Complete or partial response defined responders; stable or progressive disease, non-responders.

Overall study results and limits: Generally, no replicate experiments were performed. At M1, fewer than 7% of TRB clonotypes appeared in multiple subsets. Diversity ranked highest in DNEG and lowest in TIGIT subsets.

This clonotype counts as large. Its antigen is undetermined. Germline V gene data show CDR1 as SNHLY and CDR2 as FYNNEI. V gave up 5 bases and J gave up 1 base, with 9 bases separating them. This CDR3 spans 13 amino acids. Sorting of live CD3+CD8+TCRalphabeta+ cells by PD-1 and/or TIGIT gave four subsets. Each library started from about 15 ng of total RNA using the QIAseq Immune Repertoire TCR panel. TCRdb reprocessed the reads with MiXCR, giving one entry per CDR3 protein. This table has just under 850 distinct CDR3 sequences, 4% to 6% appearing once. The source of this sequence is a human donor with melanoma. The source was CD8+ T cells from PBMCs, collected at baseline or after one month of anti-PD-1 therapy (not recorded which). The rearrangement uses TRBV2 and TRBJ2-7; D ambiguous. This CDR3 is CASSKDGSYEQYF. The CDR3 DNA sequence: TGTGCCAGCAGTAAGGACGGGTCCTACGAGCAGTACTTC.